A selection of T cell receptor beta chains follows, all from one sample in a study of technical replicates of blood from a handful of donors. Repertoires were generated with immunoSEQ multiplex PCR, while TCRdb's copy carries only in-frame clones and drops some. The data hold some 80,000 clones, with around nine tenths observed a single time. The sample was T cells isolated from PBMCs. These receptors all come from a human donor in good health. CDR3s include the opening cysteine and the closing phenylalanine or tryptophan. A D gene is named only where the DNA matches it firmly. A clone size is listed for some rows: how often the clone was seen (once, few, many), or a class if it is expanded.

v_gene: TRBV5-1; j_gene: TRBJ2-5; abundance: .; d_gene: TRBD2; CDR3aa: CASSKGTTQETQYF; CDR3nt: TGCGCCAGCAGTAAAGGGACTACCCAAGAGACCCAGTACTTC
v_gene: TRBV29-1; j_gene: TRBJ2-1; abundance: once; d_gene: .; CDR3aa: CSVDILGEIFYNEQFF; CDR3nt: TGCAGCGTTGATATCCTCGGAGAGATATTCTACAATGAGCAGTTCTTC
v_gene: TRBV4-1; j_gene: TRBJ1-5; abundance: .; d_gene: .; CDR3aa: CASSQDRRQPQHF; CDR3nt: TGCGCCAGCAGCCAAGATCGTCGGCAGCCCCAGCATTTT
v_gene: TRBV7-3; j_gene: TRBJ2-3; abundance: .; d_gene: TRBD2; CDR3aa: CASSLTNSLAGGSTDTQYF; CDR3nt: TGTGCCAGCAGCTTAACAAATAGTCTAGCGGGGGGGAGCACAGATACGCAGTATTTT
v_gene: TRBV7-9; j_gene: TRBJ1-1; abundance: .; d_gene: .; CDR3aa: CASSLGASMNTEAFF; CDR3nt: TGTGCCAGCAGCTTAGGGGCCAGCATGAACACTGAAGCTTTCTTT
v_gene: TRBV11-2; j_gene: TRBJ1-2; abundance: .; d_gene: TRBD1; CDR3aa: CASSPGQGYGYTF; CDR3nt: TGTGCCAGCAGCCCAGGACAGGGCTATGGCTACACCTTC
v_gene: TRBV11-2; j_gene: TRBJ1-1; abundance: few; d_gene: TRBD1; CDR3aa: CASSPDRGRTEAFF; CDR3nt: TGTGCCAGCAGCCCCGACAGGGGTCGCACTGAAGCTTTCTTT
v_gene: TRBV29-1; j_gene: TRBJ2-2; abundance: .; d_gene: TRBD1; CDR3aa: CSVAGQDHTGELFF; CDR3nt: TGCAGCGTTGCGGGACAGGACCACACCGGGGAGCTGTTTTTT
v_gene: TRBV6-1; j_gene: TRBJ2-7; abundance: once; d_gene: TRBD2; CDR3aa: CASSEPTSGSYEQYF; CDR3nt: TGTGCCAGCAGTGAGCCAACTAGCGGGAGTTACGAGCAGTACTTC
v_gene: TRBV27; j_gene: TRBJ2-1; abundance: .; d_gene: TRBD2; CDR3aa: CASSSQGLADSYNEQFF; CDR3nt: TGTGCCAGCAGTTCACAAGGACTAGCGGACTCCTACAATGAGCAGTTCTTC
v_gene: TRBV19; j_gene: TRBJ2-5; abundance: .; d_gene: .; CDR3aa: CASSIVGGGGETQYF; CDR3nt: TGTGCCAGTAGTATAGTCGGAGGGGGGGGTGAGACCCAGTACTTC
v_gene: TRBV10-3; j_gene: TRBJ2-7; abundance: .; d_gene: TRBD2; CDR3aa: CAISSGRAKNWQYF; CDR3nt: TGTGCCATCAGTAGCGGGAGGGCCAAAAATTGGCAGTACTTC
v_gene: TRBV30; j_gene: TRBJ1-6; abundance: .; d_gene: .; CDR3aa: CAWRDPEALHF; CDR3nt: TGTGCCTGGAGGGATCCAGAGGCCCTCCACTTT
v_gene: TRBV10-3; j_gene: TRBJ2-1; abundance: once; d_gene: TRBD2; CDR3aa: CAISRGRDNEQFF; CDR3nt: TGTGCCATCAGTCGGGGGAGGGACAATGAGCAGTTCTTC
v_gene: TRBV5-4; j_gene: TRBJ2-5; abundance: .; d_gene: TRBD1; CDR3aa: CASSGRGGTGEETQYF; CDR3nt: TGTGCCAGCAGCGGGCGGGGCGGGACAGGGGAAGAGACCCAGTACTTC
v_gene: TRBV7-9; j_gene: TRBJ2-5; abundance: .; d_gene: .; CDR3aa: CASSLGVGALSTRQETQYF; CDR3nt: TGTGCCAGCAGCTTAGGGGTAGGGGCCTTATCAACTCGTCAAGAGACCCAGTACTTC
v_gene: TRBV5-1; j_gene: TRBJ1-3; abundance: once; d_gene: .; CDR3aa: CASRDSAISGNTIYF; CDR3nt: TGCGCCAGCAGGGACTCGGCCATCTCTGGAAACACCATATATTTT
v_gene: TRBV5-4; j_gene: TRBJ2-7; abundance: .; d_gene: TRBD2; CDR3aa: CASAPVELTSGRAYEQYF; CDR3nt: TGTGCCAGCGCACCGGTGGAGCTTACTAGCGGGAGGGCCTACGAGCAGTACTTC
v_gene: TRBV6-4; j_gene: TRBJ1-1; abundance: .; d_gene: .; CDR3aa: CASRPTAQNHGAFF; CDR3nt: TGTGCCAGCAGACCGACAGCCCAAAACCATGGGGCTTTCTTT
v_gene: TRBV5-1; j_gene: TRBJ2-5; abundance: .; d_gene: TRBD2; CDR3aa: CASSQRRLSGTAETQYF; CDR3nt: TGCGCCAGCAGCCAGAGACGACTAAGCGGGACGGCGGAGACCCAGTACTTC
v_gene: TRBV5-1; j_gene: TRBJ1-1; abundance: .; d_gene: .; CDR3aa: CASSLHRNTEAFF; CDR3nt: TGCGCCAGCAGCCTACACAGAAACACTGAAGCTTTCTTT
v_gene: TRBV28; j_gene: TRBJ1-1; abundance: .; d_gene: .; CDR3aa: CASSLQGLQAFF; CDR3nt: TGTGCCAGCAGTTTACAGGGTTTGCAGGCTTTCTTT
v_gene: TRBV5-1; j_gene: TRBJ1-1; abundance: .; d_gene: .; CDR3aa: CASRGGAGTEAFF; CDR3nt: TGCGCCAGTAGGGGGGGGGCAGGCACTGAAGCTTTCTTT
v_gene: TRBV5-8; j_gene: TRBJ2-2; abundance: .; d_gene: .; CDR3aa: CASSQWTSGNTGELFF; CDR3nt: TGTGCCAGCAGCCAGTGGACTTCGGGAAACACCGGGGAGCTGTTTTTT
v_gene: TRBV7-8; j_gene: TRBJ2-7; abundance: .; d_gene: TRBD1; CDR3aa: CASSPGQGPYYEQYF; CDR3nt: TGTGCCAGCAGCCCGGGACAGGGACCTTACTACGAGCAGTACTTC
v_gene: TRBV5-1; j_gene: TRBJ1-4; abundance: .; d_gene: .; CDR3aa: CASSARVNEKLFF; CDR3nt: TGCGCCAGCAGCGCCCGGGTCAATGAAAAACTGTTTTTT
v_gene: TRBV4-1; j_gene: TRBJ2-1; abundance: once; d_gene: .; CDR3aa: CASSRGLGDYNEQFF; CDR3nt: TGCGCCAGCAGCCGTGGACTGGGAGACTACAATGAGCAGTTCTTC
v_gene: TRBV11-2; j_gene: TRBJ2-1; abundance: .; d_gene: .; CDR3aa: CASRVSGGNEQFF; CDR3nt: TGTGCCAGCAGAGTTTCAGGTGGGAATGAGCAGTTCTTC
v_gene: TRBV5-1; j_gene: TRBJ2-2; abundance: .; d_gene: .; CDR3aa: CASSSQDPNTGELFF; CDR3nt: TGCGCCAGCAGCTCACAGGATCCGAACACCGGGGAGCTGTTTTTT
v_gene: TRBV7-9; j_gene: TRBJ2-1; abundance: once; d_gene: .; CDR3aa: CASTGVGDEQFF; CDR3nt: TGTGCCAGCACCGGGGTAGGAGATGAGCAGTTCTTC
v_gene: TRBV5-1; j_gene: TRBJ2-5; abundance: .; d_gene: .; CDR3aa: CASSDGIQETQYF; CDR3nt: TGCGCCAGCAGCGACGGGATCCAAGAGACCCAGTACTTC
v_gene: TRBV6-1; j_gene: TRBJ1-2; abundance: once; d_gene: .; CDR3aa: CASSEVPGKYGYTF; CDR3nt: TGTGCCAGCAGTGAAGTGCCGGGGAAATATGGCTACACCTTC
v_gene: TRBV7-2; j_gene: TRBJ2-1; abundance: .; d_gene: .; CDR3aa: CASSPNPNEQFF; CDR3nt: TGTGCCAGCAGCCCCAATCCCAATGAGCAGTTCTTC
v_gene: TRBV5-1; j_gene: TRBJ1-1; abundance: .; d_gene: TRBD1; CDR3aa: CASSSIRDRNTEAFF; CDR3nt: TGCGCCAGCAGCTCCATCCGGGACAGGAACACTGAAGCTTTCTTT
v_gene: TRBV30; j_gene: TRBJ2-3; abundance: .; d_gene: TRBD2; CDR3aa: CAWSVLRTSGVTDTQYF; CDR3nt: TGTGCCTGGAGTGTGCTCCGTACTAGCGGGGTCACAGATACGCAGTATTTT
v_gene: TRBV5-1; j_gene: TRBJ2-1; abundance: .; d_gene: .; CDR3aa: CASSLDWARKVNEQFF; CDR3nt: TGCGCCAGCAGCTTGGATTGGGCACGGAAGGTAAATGAGCAGTTCTTC
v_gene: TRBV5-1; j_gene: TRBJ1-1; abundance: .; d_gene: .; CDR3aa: CASSLGGLAFF; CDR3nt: TGCGCCAGCAGCTTGGGAGGGTTGGCTTTCTTT
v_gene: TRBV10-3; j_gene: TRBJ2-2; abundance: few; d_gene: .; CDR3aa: CAISDRNTGELFF; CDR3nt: TGTGCCATCAGTGACAGAAACACCGGGGAGCTGTTTTTT
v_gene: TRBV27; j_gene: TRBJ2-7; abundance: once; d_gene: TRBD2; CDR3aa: CASSLSTGGAVDEQYF; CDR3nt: TGTGCCAGCAGTTTATCGACGGGGGGGGCCGTGGACGAGCAGTACTTC
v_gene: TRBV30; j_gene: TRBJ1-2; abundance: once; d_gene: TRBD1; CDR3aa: CAWSRTGSYGYTF; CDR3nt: TGTGCCTGGAGTCGGACAGGGTCTTATGGCTACACCTTC
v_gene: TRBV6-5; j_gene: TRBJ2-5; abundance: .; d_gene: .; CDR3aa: CASSYSISGVETQYF; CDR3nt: TGTGCCAGCAGTTACTCGATCTCCGGGGTGGAGACCCAGTACTTC
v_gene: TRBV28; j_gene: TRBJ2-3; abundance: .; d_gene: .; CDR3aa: CASSPTPGEPDTQYF; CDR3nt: TGTGCCAGCAGTCCCACTCCCGGGGAGCCAGATACGCAGTATTTT
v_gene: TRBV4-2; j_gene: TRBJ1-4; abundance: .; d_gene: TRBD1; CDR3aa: CASSQTGGIGEKLFF; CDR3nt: TGTGCCAGCAGCCAAACAGGGGGAATAGGGGAAAAACTGTTTTTT
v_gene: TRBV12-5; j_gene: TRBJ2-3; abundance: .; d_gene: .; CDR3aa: CASGFSGDTQYF; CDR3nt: TGTGCTAGTGGTTTTTCAGGAGATACGCAGTATTTT
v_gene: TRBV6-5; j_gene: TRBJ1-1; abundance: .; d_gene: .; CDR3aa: CASSFSGAGGEAFF; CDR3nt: TGTGCCAGCAGTTTCTCGGGGGCAGGAGGTGAAGCTTTCTTT
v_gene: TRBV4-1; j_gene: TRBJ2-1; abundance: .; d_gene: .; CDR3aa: CASQRGGGNEQFF; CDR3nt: TGCGCCAGCCAAAGGGGGGGAGGGAACGAGCAGTTCTTC
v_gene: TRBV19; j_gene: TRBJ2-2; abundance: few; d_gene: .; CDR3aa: CASSILNTGELFF; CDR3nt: TGTGCCAGTAGTATCTTGAACACCGGGGAGCTGTTTTTT
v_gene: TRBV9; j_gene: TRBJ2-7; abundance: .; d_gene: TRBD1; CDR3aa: CASSVETGGREQYF; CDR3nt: TGTGCCAGCAGCGTAGAAACAGGGGGGAGGGAGCAGTACTTC
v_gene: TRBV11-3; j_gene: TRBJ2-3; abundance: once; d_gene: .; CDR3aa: CASSIRESDTQYF; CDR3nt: TGTGCCAGCAGCATTAGGGAGTCAGATACGCAGTATTTT
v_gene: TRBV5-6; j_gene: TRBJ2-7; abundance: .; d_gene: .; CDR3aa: CASSLAANEQYF; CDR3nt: TGTGCCAGCAGCTTGGCCGCGAACGAGCAGTACTTC
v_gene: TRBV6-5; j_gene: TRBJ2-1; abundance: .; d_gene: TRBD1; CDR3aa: CAIRTGTGLNEQFF; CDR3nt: TGTGCCATCAGAACCGGGACAGGGCTGAATGAGCAGTTCTTC
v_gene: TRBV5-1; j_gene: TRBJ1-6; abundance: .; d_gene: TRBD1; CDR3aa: CASSADRVNSPLHF; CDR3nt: TGCGCCAGCAGCGCCGACAGGGTTAATTCACCCCTCCACTTT
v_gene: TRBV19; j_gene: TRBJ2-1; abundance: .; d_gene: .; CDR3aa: CASSIGRGYNEQFF; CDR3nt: TGTGCCAGTAGTATCGGTCGGGGGTACAATGAGCAGTTCTTC
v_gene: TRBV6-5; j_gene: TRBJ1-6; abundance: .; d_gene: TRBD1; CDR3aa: CATRTGNNSPLHF; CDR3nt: TGTGCCACTCGGACAGGCAATAATTCACCCCTCCACTTT
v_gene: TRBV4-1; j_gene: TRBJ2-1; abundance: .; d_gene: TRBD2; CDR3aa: CASSQGLAARDEQFF; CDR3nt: TGCGCCAGCAGCCAAGGGCTAGCGGCCCGCGATGAGCAGTTCTTC
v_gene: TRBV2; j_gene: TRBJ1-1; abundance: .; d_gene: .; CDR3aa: CASSPTGNTEAFF; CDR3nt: TGTGCCAGCAGTCCCACAGGGAACACTGAAGCTTTCTTT
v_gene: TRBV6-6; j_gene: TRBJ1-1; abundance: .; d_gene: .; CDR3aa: CASSYSKSGGTEAFF; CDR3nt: TGTGCCAGCAGTTACTCGAAAAGCGGAGGCACTGAAGCTTTCTTT
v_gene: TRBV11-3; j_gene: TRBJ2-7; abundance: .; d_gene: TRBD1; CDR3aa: CASSLGTGDKQYF; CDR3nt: TGTGCCAGCAGCCTCGGGACAGGGGACAAGCAGTACTTC
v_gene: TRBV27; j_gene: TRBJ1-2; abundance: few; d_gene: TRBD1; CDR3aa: CASSLDRVSYGYTF; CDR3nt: TGTGCCAGCTCCTTAGACAGGGTCTCCTATGGCTACACCTTC